Presented here are 7 T cell receptor beta chains from one specimen sequenced in a study of blood T cell repertoires in COVID-19. Assay used: immunoSEQ multiplex PCR; TCRdb lists only in-frame clones, some missing. The sample lists more than 200,000 clones; under 90% were seen once. The sample was peripheral blood. The receptors stem from a man in his forties or fifties with acute or convalescent COVID-19.

The chain employs TRBV5-6 and TRBJ1-6, with 8 bases identical to TRBD1. The V gene end was trimmed by 4 bases and the J gene end by 8 bases; junction bases not matched to a gene: 5. Germline loops: CDR1 SGHDT, CDR2 YYEEEE. The CDR3 is 14 amino acids. The DNA for the CDR3 is TGTGCCAGCAGCCACCGACAGGGGTATTCACCCCTCCACTTT. Residues: CASSHRQGYSPLHF.

This chain joins TRBV25-1 and TRBJ1-2; 8 positions agree with TRBD1. The trim removed 2 bases at V and 2 bases at J, leaving 7 bases unmatched. In germline, CDR1 is MGHDK, CDR2 SYGVNS. The CDR3 runs 16 residues. CDR3 residues: CASSEGPWTGNYGYTF. The CDR3 nucleotides read TGTGCCAGCAGTGAAGGGCCATGGACAGGGAACTATGGCTACACCTTC.

The chain couples TRBV18 to TRBJ1-2, with 7 nucleotides matching TRBD1. This CDR3 has 14 residues. V was clipped by 3 bases and J by 6 bases; unmatched bases: 7. In germline, CDR1 is KGHSH, CDR2 LQKENI. The CDR3: CASSPTGQFHGYTF. CDR3 nucleotides: TGTGCCAGCTCACCCACGGGACAGTTCCATGGCTACACCTTC.

The chain has TRBV11-2 and TRBJ2-2; D gene unclear. V was trimmed by 5 bases and J by 6 bases, leaving 10 bases between them. The germline V gene has CDR1 SGHAT and CDR2 FQNNGV. CDR3 length equals 13 residues. CDR3 nucleotide sequence: TGTGCCAGCAGCCTCCGAGTGGCCGGGGAGCTGTTTTTT. Amino acid sequence: CASSLRVAGELFF.

The V call is TRBV10-3, the J call TRBJ2-7; 7 bases map to TRBD1. Unmatched junction bases numbered 4, after V lost 3 bases and J lost 2 bases. The CDR3 length is 14 residues. Germline CDR1 reads ENHRY; CDR2 reads SYGVKD. CDR3 bases: TGTGCCATCAGTGAAGACAGGGTGGCCTACGAGCAGTACTTC. Translation: CAISEDRVAYEQYF.

The chain uses TRBV11-2 and TRBJ1-5; no definite D call. Per germline, CDR1 SGHAT and CDR2 FQNNGV. The length of the CDR3 is 13 residues. V lost 5 bases to trimming and J lost 7 bases, with 12 bases between them. The CDR3 sequence is CASSPGRLQPQHF. CDR3 DNA sequence: TGTGCCAGCAGCCCAGGCCGGCTGCAGCCCCAGCATTTT.

The rearrangement uses TRBV2 and TRBJ2-6, with TRBD1 matching 8 bases. The CDR3 has 17 amino acids. Germline V lookup: CDR1 SNHLY, CDR2 FYNNEI. J lost 0 bases, V lost 6 bases, and 7 bases had no gene match. For the CDR3, the DNA is TGTGCCAGCAGGGAACAGGGGGTTCTCTCTGGGGCCAACGTCCTGACTTTC. It codes for CASREQGVLSGANVLTF. Full variable domain (outside the CDR3, taken from reference TRBV2 and TRBJ2-6): EPEVTQTPSHQVTQMGQEVILRCVPISNHLYFYWYRQILGQKVEFLVSFYNNEISEKSEIFDDQFSVERPDGSNFTLKIRSTKLEDSAMYFCASREQGVLSGANVLTFGAGSRLTVL.